This entry concerns a single TCR beta chain. Here immunoSEQ multiplex PCR was the method, and the copy in TCRdb shows in-frame clones only, minus some. The table has some 150,000 clones, about nine tenths seen once. The data originate from a study of blood T cell repertoires in COVID-19. Two negative PCRs, clearance, or symptom resolution had been documented for recovered Cohort 3 donors. This TCR was recovered from a man aged 50 or older who had recovered from COVID-19. The sample taken for sequencing was PBMCs or T cells enriched from blood (not recorded which).

For the CDR3, the DNA is TGCGCCAGCAGCATGGGGGACAGTGATGAAAAACTGTTTTTT. Translation: CASSMGDSDEKLFF. The rearrangement links TRBV5-1 to TRBJ1-4; 7 bases line up with TRBD1. The CDR3 spans 14 residues. Germline CDR1 is SGHRS and CDR2 is YFSETQ. J lost 6 bases, V lost 4 bases, and 6 bases had no gene match.